Included here is one T cell receptor beta chain sequence, with context. Its antigen remains unknown. V dropped 4 bases and J dropped 6 bases, with 10 bases sitting between them. CDR3 length: 13 residues. These data originate in a study of T-cell reconstitution after alpha-beta-depleted transplantation in children. Broader study findings: One year post-transplant, T-cell counts and diversity were largely derived from T cells produced anew. Several hundred expanded graft clones reportedly were the source of alpha-beta T cells about two months after transplant. Recipient T cells and thymic progenitors that survived gave rise to the high TCRbeta diversity observed at day 60 in some patients.

Unique molecular identifiers were used in preparing the TCRbeta library. TCRdb ran MiXCR on the PCR reads and lists one entry per CDR3 protein. The table has some 550,000 distinct CDR3 sequences, about 21% seen once; the top ten hold roughly 15%. Sample: PBMCs, mostly from graft donor cells, taken 360 days after TCRalphabeta/CD19-depleted stem cell transplant. This chain joins TRBV12-3 or TRBV12-4 and TRBJ1-5; possibly TRBD1 for D (6 bases). The source is a boy in the first two years of life who had a stem cell transplant for acute myeloid leukemia, so the T cells may come from the graft donor. In DNA, the CDR3 is TGTGCCAGCAGTTCTAGGGGGAGTCAGCCCCAGCATTTT. This gives the protein CASSSRGSQPQHF.